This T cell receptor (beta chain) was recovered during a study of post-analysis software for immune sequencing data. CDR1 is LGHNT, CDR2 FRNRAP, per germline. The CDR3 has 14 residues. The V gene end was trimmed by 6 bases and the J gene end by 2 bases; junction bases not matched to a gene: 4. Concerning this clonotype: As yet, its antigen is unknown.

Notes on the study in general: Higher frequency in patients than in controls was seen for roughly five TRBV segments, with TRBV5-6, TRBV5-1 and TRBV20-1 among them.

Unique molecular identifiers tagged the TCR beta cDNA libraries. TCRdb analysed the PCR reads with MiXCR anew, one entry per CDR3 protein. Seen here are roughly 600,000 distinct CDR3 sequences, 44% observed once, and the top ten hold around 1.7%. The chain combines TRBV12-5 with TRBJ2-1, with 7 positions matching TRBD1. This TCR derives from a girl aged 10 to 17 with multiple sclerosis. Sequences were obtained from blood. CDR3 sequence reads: CASGRGGTYNEQFF. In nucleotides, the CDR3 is TGTGCTAGTGGGCGAGGGGGCACCTACAATGAGCAGTTCTTC.